The 13 T cell receptor beta chains given below trace back to one sample, sequenced in a study of T cell responses to AZD1222 COVID-19 vaccine. Here immunoSEQ multiplex PCR was the method, and the copy in TCRdb shows in-frame clones only, minus some. This table holds about 81,000 clones, 90% found once. The sequences come from peripheral blood, collected 28 days after the second AZD1222 dose. The origin of the receptors is an adult who received the AZD1222 COVID-19 vaccine.

The chain is built from TRBV4-1 and TRBJ1-1; D might be TRBD1 (6 bases). This CDR3 contains 14 residues. Germline V gene data show CDR1 as MGHRA and CDR2 as YSYEKL. Trimming removed 7 bases from V and 1 base from J, with 13 bases in between. CDR3 protein: CASTPTGQNTEAFF. CDR3 in DNA: TGCGCCAGCACGCCGACGGGACAGAACACTGAAGCTTTCTTT.

The chain links TRBV27 to TRBJ1-6, with D unclear. Trimming cost V 2 bases and J 9 bases, with 14 bases left between them. This CDR3 is built from 15 residues. The germline V gene encodes CDR1 MNHEY and CDR2 SMNVEV (reference sequence). The CDR3 region is CASSLKDWALSPLHF. The CDR3 coding sequence is TGTGCCAGCAGTTTAAAGGACTGGGCCCTTTCACCCCTCCACTTT.

The V gene is TRBV6-6, the J gene TRBJ2-5; D assignment may be TRBD1 or TRBD2 (7 bases each). V dropped 4 bases and J dropped 2 bases, with 14 bases sitting between them. CDR3 size: 15 residues. The V gene's germline CDR1 is MNHNY and CDR2 SVGAGI (reference sequence). As DNA, the CDR3 is TGTGCCAGCAGTTTCGGCAGGGGGGGTCAAGAGACCCAGTACTTC. Encoded protein: CASSFGRGGQETQYF.

The chain couples TRBV6-6 to TRBJ2-1, with 8 bases matching TRBD1. This CDR3 has 13 residues. V lost 7 bases and J lost 8; bases outside the gene matches: 7. Germline V lookup: CDR1 MNHNY, CDR2 SVGAGI (reference sequence). Here the CDR3 reads CASTGQVFYEQFF. In DNA, the CDR3 is TGTGCCAGCACGGGACAGGTTTTTTATGAGCAGTTCTTC.

For the CDR3, the DNA is TGTGCCACCAGGTCGAGTTCAGGGGGATACGAGCAGTACTTC. Its protein product is CATRSSSGGYEQYF. This sequence joins TRBV15 and TRBJ2-7; 7 bases line up with TRBD1. Looked up from germline, CDR1 is LNHNV and CDR2 is YYDKDF (reference sequence). CDR3 length: 14 amino acids. V shed 6 bases and J 4 bases; nucleotides not matched to a gene: 9.

This clone was recorded once. The V gene is TRBV7-2, the J gene TRBJ1-2; unclear D gene. The V end lost 2 bases, the J end lost 8 bases, and 12 bases lay between the germline ends. Looked up from germline, CDR1 is SGHTA and CDR2 is FQGNSA. CDR3 size: 13 residues. The CDR3 reads CASSLLAPLGYTF. CDR3 sequence (DNA): TGTGCCAGCAGCTTATTGGCACCTTTAGGCTACACCTTC.

The genes are TRBV11-3 and TRBJ1-4, with 10 bases matching TRBD1. Trimming cost V 5 bases and J 5 bases; bases outside gene matches: 5. Per germline, CDR1 SGHNT and CDR2 YENEEA. CDR3 size: 15 residues. The CDR3: CASSPRDRGNEKLFF. Here the CDR3 DNA reads TGTGCCAGCAGCCCGCGGGACAGGGGAAATGAAAAACTGTTTTTT.

V usage is TRBV4-1 and J usage is TRBJ2-7; possible D gene TRBD1, 6 bases. The V end was cut by 3 bases, the J end by 6 bases, with 12 bases between. Looked up from germline, CDR1 is MGHRA and CDR2 is YSYEKL. The CDR3 covers 13 residues. CDR3: CASSHQQGREQYF. The CDR3 DNA reads as TGCGCCAGCAGCCATCAACAGGGTCGCGAGCAGTACTTC.

This chain joins TRBV5-6 and TRBJ2-7; TRBD1 is a possible D gene (6 bases). V lost 0 bases and J 1 base, leaving 8 bases between the germline ends. The CDR3 extends over 14 amino acids. CDR1 is SGHDT, CDR2 YYEEEE, per germline. The CDR3 coding sequence is TGTGCCAGCAGCTTGGTACAGGGATCCTACGAGCAGTACTTC. This translates into CASSLVQGSYEQYF.

The CDR3 region is CASSLGDGGNTEAFF. The CDR3 DNA sequence: TGTGCCAGCAGCTTGGGGGACGGTGGGAACACTGAAGCTTTCTTT. This sequence joins TRBV7-9 and TRBJ1-1; a possible D gene is TRBD1 (5 bases). Germline V lookup: CDR1 SEHNR, CDR2 FQNEAQ (reference sequence). CDR3 length: 15 residues. Trimming pared 3 bases from V and 1 base from J, leaving 12 bases between.

V and J are TRBV15 and TRBJ1-2; 7 nucleotides line up with TRBD1. The CDR3 length is 15 residues. Germline values: CDR1 LNHNV, CDR2 YYDKDF (reference sequence). Trimming took 0 bases from V and 4 from J; bases not matched to a gene: 5. This chain's CDR3 is CATSREDRFFYGYTF. The CDR3 bases are TGTGCCACCAGCAGAGAGGACAGGTTCTTCTATGGCTACACCTTC. Filled out from reference TRBV15 and TRBJ1-2, the complete variable domain reads DAMVIQNPRYQVTQFGKPVTLSCSQTLNHNVMYWYQQKSSQAPKLLFHYYDKDFNNEADTPDNFQSRRPNTSFCFLDIRSPGLGDTAMYLCATSREDRFFYGYTFGSGTRLTVV.

In DNA, the CDR3 is TGTGCCAGCAGCTTGGGTGGGGGCCTCGGTGAAAAACTGTTTTTT. It is translated as CASSLGGGLGEKLFF. The chain uses TRBV5-5 and TRBJ1-4; weak D call: TRBD1 (6 bases). CDR1 and CDR2 (germline): SGHKS, YYEKEE (reference sequence). The CDR3 totals 15 residues. V was trimmed by 0 bases and J by 7 bases, leaving 13 bases between them.

V is TRBV3-1 (or the pseudogene TRBV3-2) and J is TRBJ2-3; 10 nucleotides agree with TRBD2. CDR3 size: 16 residues. J was trimmed by 2 bases and V by 4 bases; bases with no gene match: 6. CDR1 is LGHDT, CDR2 YNNKEL, per germline (reference sequence). Here the CDR3 reads CASSRSSGGYTDTQYF. The DNA of the CDR3 is TGTGCCAGCAGCCGGTCTAGCGGGGGCTACACAGATACGCAGTATTTT.